The next 31 T cell receptor beta chains were all read from a single sample in a study of CXCR3-negative and CXCR3-positive naive CD8 T cells. Via 5' RACE with UMI labels, TRB cDNA libraries were prepared. TCRdb re-called the 5' RACE reads, yielding one record per CDR3 amino acid sequence without DNA. Its table lists 35,000 to 55,000 distinct CDR3 sequences. Sequencing used naive CXCR3- CD8+ T cells from blood. Sample subset: CD45RO-CCR7+CD27+CD95- naive CD8+ T cells lacking CXCR3 (TNR3-). These TCRs come from a human donor in good health. Some clones in this sample may be carry-over from other donors' samples.

The CDR3 reads CASSQKAGLAGEPHELEQFF. The rearrangement links TRBV4-2 to TRBJ2-1; with no DNA, the TCRdb D assignment of TRBD2 cannot be verified. Germline V gene data show CDR1 as LGHNA and CDR2 as YNFKEQ. The CDR3 has 20 residues.

This rearrangement joins TRBV5-1 to TRBJ1-1. CDR1 and CDR2 (germline): SGHRS, YFSETQ. The CDR3 is 17 residues long. The CDR3 here is CASSLGEGRKLYTEAFF.

The chain links TRBV29-1 to TRBJ2-2; TCRdb calls TRBD1, which cannot be checked without DNA. Germline V gene sequence: CDR1 SQVTM, CDR2 ANQGSEA. The CDR3 sequence is 13 residues long. CDR3 region: CSVNRGPSGELFF.

This rearrangement joins TRBV7-9 to TRBJ2-7; TCRdb indicates TRBD2, and absent DNA this call remains unverified. The CDR3 has 15 amino acids. Germline CDR1 SEHNR, CDR2 FQNEAQ (reference sequence). The CDR3 protein is CASSHRRADTYEQYF.

This chain links TRBV7-2 with TRBJ2-7; lacking DNA, the TRBD2 call made by TCRdb goes unchecked. Germline CDR1 and CDR2: SGHTA and FQGNSA. This CDR3 spans 15 amino acids. The CDR3 loop is CASKRAGGSSYEQYF.

The chain has TRBV6-2 or TRBV6-3 and TRBJ2-7; lacking DNA, the TRBD2 call made by TCRdb goes unchecked. The CDR3 spans 15 residues. Germline loops: CDR1 MNHEY, CDR2 SVGEGT. CDR3 region: CASSLGLAGIDEQYF.

The chain recombines TRBV12-3 or TRBV12-4 with TRBJ1-5. The CDR3 is 15 amino acids. The CDR3: CASSLRQPSNQPQHF.

CDR3 sequence reads: CASSFARDRAIQPQHF. The J gene is TRBJ1-5, the V gene TRBV28; TCRdb proposes TRBD1, but this gene call is untestable without DNA. The CDR3 covers 16 residues. Looked up from germline, CDR1 is MDHEN and CDR2 is SYDVKM.

V is TRBV5-4 and J is TRBJ1-5. Germline V gene lookup returns CDR1 SGHNT and CDR2 YYREEE (reference sequence). CDR3 length: 13 residues. CDR3 amino acids: CASSLGGVQPQHF.

V usage is TRBV18 and J usage is TRBJ2-2. Germline CDR1 KGHSH, CDR2 LQKENI. The CDR3 runs to 15 residues. CDR3 residues: CASSPPGPYTGELFF.

This chain joins TRBV29-1 and TRBJ2-1; TCRdb lists TRBD1, though no DNA is available to test this call. This CDR3 region has 14 residues. Germline values: CDR1 SQVTM, CDR2 ANQGSEA. The CDR3 spells CSVEGASSYNEQFF.

The chain is built from TRBV9 and TRBJ2-7; TCRdb's D call of TRBD2 is untestable without DNA. The CDR3 is made up of 17 amino acids. Looked up from germline, CDR1 is SGDLS and CDR2 is YYNGEE. The chain's CDR3 is CASSDSSGIGPNYEQYF.

The chain employs TRBV7-2 and TRBJ2-7; the D call from TCRdb, TRBD1, cannot be confirmed without DNA. The CDR3 is 15 amino acids. The germline V gene has CDR1 SGHTA and CDR2 FQGNSA. CDR3 loop: CASSSFVGADVEQYF.

V and J are TRBV5-1 and TRBJ2-1; with no DNA, the TCRdb D assignment of TRBD2 cannot be verified. The CDR3 has 12 residues. Per the germline V gene, CDR1 is SGHRS and CDR2 is YFSETQ. CDR3 loop: CASSFTGSEQFF.

The V and J genes are TRBV25-1 and TRBJ2-1. The CDR3 is made up of 15 amino acids. Per germline, CDR1 MGHDK and CDR2 SYGVNS. CDR3 sequence: CASSVARTSRHEQFF.

The chain couples TRBV6-6 to TRBJ2-7. CDR1 is MNHNY, CDR2 SVGAGI, per germline (reference sequence). The CDR3 extends over 11 amino acids. CDR3 protein: CASSSDYEQYF.

CDR3 protein: CASSLKNPSGGGFYNEQFF. This chain joins TRBV12-3 or TRBV12-4 and TRBJ2-1; TCRdb names TRBD2, which stays unverified in the absence of DNA. The CDR3 is made up of 19 amino acids.

V gene TRBV4-2 combines with J gene TRBJ2-2; TCRdb lists TRBD2, though no DNA is available to test this call. Germline V gives CDR1 LGHNA, CDR2 YNFKEQ. This CDR3 has 17 amino acids. CDR3 residues: CASSPETSGTNTGELFF.

This sequence joins TRBV29-1 and TRBJ2-7; the D call of TRBD1 rests on TCRdb alone, since no DNA is present to check it. This CDR3 spans 12 amino acids. The germline V gene encodes CDR1 SQVTM and CDR2 ANQGSEA. The CDR3 sequence: CSVMDNPYEQYF.

The genes are TRBV5-1 and TRBJ1-1; there is no DNA to check the TCRdb D call of TRBD1. Germline CDR1 SGHRS, CDR2 YFSETQ. The CDR3 sequence is 11 residues long. The CDR3 is CASSGGTEAFF.

The CDR3 spells CASSQEHASDTQYF. The chain has TRBV3-1 and TRBJ2-3. CDR3 length: 14 amino acids. Germline CDR1 and CDR2: LGHDT and YNNKEL (reference sequence).

The chain links TRBV2 to TRBJ1-2. The CDR3 is 15 amino acids. Per the germline V gene, CDR1 is SNHLY and CDR2 is FYNNEI. CDR3 sequence reads: CASSDPQRRVYGYTF.

This chain joins TRBV5-1 and TRBJ2-7; TCRdb names TRBD2, which stays unverified in the absence of DNA. This CDR3 spans 14 amino acids. Per the germline V gene, CDR1 is SGHRS and CDR2 is YFSETQ. The CDR3 here is CASSFFHPRDEQYF.

The chain is built from TRBV3-1 and TRBJ2-5; TCRdb returns TRBD1, unconfirmable since there is no DNA. Per the germline V gene, CDR1 is LGHDT and CDR2 is YNNKEL (reference sequence). This CDR3 has 18 residues. CDR3 region: CASSPPPWTATSGETQYF.

V and J are TRBV5-1 and TRBJ2-1; TCRdb lists TRBD2, though no DNA is available to test this call. Germline V gene data show CDR1 as SGHRS and CDR2 as YFSETQ. This CDR3 has 12 residues. This CDR3 is CASSLETTHQFF.

This rearrangement joins TRBV7-2 to TRBJ2-7; TCRdb indicates TRBD1, and absent DNA this call remains unverified. The CDR3 consists of 14 residues. The germline V gene encodes CDR1 SGHTA and CDR2 FQGNSA. The chain's CDR3 is CASSFWGPPDEQYF. Using reference TRBV7-2 and TRBJ2-7 for the parts outside the CDR3, the full variable domain is GAGVSQSPSNKVTEKGKDVELRCDPISGHTALYWYRQSLGQGLEFLIYFQGNSAPDKSGLPSDRFSAERTGGSVSTLTIQRTQQEDSAVYLCASSFWGPPDEQYFGPGTRLTVT.

The chain recombines TRBV5-6 with TRBJ2-5; the TRBD1 assignment by TCRdb is unverifiable without DNA. CDR3 length: 14 amino acids. The germline V gene has CDR1 SGHDT and CDR2 YYEEEE. CDR3 amino acids: CASSVDRVGETQYF. Complete variable domain (other parts from reference TRBV5-6 and TRBJ2-5): DAGVTQSPTHLIKTRGQQVTLRCSPKSGHDTVSWYQQALGQGPQFIFQYYEEEERQRGNFPDRFSGHQFPNYSSELNVNALLLGDSALYLCASSVDRVGETQYFGPGTRLLVL.

The chain is built from TRBV28 and TRBJ2-7; the D call from TCRdb, TRBD1, cannot be confirmed without DNA. This CDR3 is built from 15 residues. CDR1 and CDR2 from the germline V gene are MDHEN and SYDVKM. CDR3 sequence: CASSFDREVIREQYF.

J is TRBJ2-1 and V is TRBV6-6; the TCRdb call, TRBD2, lacks DNA for checking. CDR1 MNHNY and CDR2 SVGAGI come from the germline V gene (reference sequence). The CDR3 runs to 15 residues. CDR3 amino acids: CASRELADEPREQFF.

V usage is TRBV9 and J usage is TRBJ1-1. CDR1 SGDLS and CDR2 YYNGEE come from the germline V gene. CDR3 length: 14 amino acids. The CDR3 reads CASSVASVNTEAFF.

V usage is TRBV5-6 and J usage is TRBJ2-7; TCRdb proposes TRBD1, but this gene call is untestable without DNA. The CDR3 is 12 amino acids. Germline V gives CDR1 SGHDT, CDR2 YYEEEE. The CDR3 reads CASSLWDSEQYF. Combining the CDR3 with reference TRBV5-6 and TRBJ2-7 gives the whole variable domain DAGVTQSPTHLIKTRGQQVTLRCSPKSGHDTVSWYQQALGQGPQFIFQYYEEEERQRGNFPDRFSGHQFPNYSSELNVNALLLGDSALYLCASSLWDSEQYFGPGTRLTVT.